This T cell receptor (beta chain) comes out of a study of PD-1 blockade in classical Hodgkin lymphoma. General study results and limits: Diminished baseline TCR diversity has been reported in newly diagnosed patients relative to healthy donors. TCR diversity in CD4+, not CD8+, cells rose significantly by C4D1. Individuals initiating nivolumab under 1 year after ASCT were excluded.

The time point is: cycle 4 day 1 (C4D1), after about 6 weeks of nivolumab. Patients all relapsed after autologous stem cell transplantation, and there was variation in brentuximab vedotin exposure. Sequencing was performed with immunoSEQ multiplex PCR; in TCRdb, only in-frame clones are kept and a portion is missing. Counted here are about 6,900 clones, 86% occurring once; the ten biggest clones make up roughly 45%. Looked up from germline, CDR1 is MNHEY and CDR2 is SVGAGI. V was cut by 6 bases and J by 0 bases, with 9 bases left in between. This CDR3 has 15 amino acids. About this clone itself: The antigen remains unidentified.

The rearrangement links TRBV6-5 to TRBJ2-6, with D possibly being TRBD1 (5 bases). This TCR derives from a human donor with classical Hodgkin lymphoma. The sequencing here drew on peripheral blood mononuclear cells (PBMCs), taken before the fourth cycle of nivolumab. The CDR3 loop is CASSKDSSGANVLTF. The CDR3 DNA reads as TGTGCCAGCAGCAAAGACAGCTCTGGGGCCAACGTCCTGACTTTC.